One sample yielded the 28 T cell receptor beta chains listed below, sequenced in a study of control samples from healthy donors and cancer patients. Assay: immunoSEQ multiplex PCR; the TCRdb copy retains only in-frame clones and omits some. The data contain 89,000 or so clones, approximately 87% of them singletons. The sample taken for sequencing was blood. These receptors were obtained from a man aged 45-60 years in good health.

V usage is TRBV5-1 and J usage is TRBJ1-2; D is undetermined. Trimming left V 0 bases short and J 5 bases short, with 11 bases between. The CDR3 contains 14 residues. Germline lookup yields CDR1 SGHRS and CDR2 YFSETQ. The CDR3 loop reads CASSLEATPYGYTF. CDR3 in DNA: TGCGCCAGCAGCTTGGAGGCTACCCCTTATGGCTACACCTTC.

This chain links TRBV6-5 with TRBJ1-1, with 7 bases that match TRBD1. CDR1 MNHEY and CDR2 SVGAGI come from the germline V gene. With V trimmed by 5 bases and J by 12 bases, 9 bases remained unmatched. The CDR3 is 12 residues long. CDR3 nucleotides: TGTGCCAGCAGTCCGGGGAGGGACAGAACTTTCTTT. This gives the protein CASSPGRDRTFF.

This clone has a handful of counts. This chain uses TRBV7-9 with TRBJ1-3; no firm D call. Germline-derived CDR1 and CDR2 are SEHNR and FQNEAQ (reference sequence). Trimming stripped 5 bases from V and 6 bases from J, with 11 bases between. The CDR3 spans 13 residues. This chain's CDR3 is CASSPRWENTIYF. The CDR3 DNA sequence: TGTGCCAGCAGCCCTAGGTGGGAAAACACCATATATTTT.

This clone was seen more than once but under ten times. The CDR3 sequence is CAWMAGTNEKLFF. The CDR3, as DNA: TGTGCCTGGATGGCAGGGACTAATGAAAAACTGTTTTTT. The chain recombines TRBV30 with TRBJ1-4; TRBD1 might be the D (5 bases). This CDR3 comprises 13 residues. Trimming took 4 bases from V and 2 from J, leaving 8 bases between them. CDR1 and CDR2 from the germline V gene are GTSNPN and SVGIG (reference sequence). The entire variable domain, with the rest obtained from reference TRBV30 and TRBJ1-4, is as follows: SQTIHQWPATLVQPVGSPLSLECTVEGTSNPNLYWYRQAAGRGLQLLFYSVGIGQISSEVPQNLSASRPQDRQFILSSKKLLLSDSGFYLCAWMAGTNEKLFFGSGTQLSVL.

This clone was recorded once. J is TRBJ1-2 and V is TRBV29-1; 7 bases match TRBD1. V lost 6 bases and J lost 8; bases outside the gene matches: 9. Germline V gene sequence: CDR1 SQVTM, CDR2 ANQGSEA. The CDR3 has 12 amino acids. This CDR3 is CSVGQVGGGYTF. For the CDR3, the DNA is TGCAGCGTCGGACAGGTCGGCGGCGGCTACACCTTC.

DNA of the CDR3: TGTGCCAGCAGTTACTCCTCGTCGGACCAGGGTGAGCAGTACGTC. Amino acid sequence: CASSYSSSDQGEQYV. The genes are TRBV6-2 or TRBV6-3 and TRBJ2-7; a possible D gene is TRBD1 (5 bases). Trimming pared 0 bases from V and 7 bases from J, leaving 16 bases between. CDR1 MNHEY and CDR2 SVGEGT come from the germline V gene. The CDR3 length is 15 residues.

This clone was observed a single time. This chain links TRBV29-1 with TRBJ1-1; D is unresolved. This CDR3 comprises 14 residues. In germline, CDR1 is SQVTM, CDR2 ANQGSEA. V gave up 7 bases and J gave up 4 bases, with 19 bases separating them. The CDR3 spells CSALVPMGGTEAFF. CDR3 nucleotide sequence: TGCAGCGCTCTAGTTCCAATGGGAGGCACTGAAGCTTTCTTT. The full variable domain, with the rest looked up from reference TRBV29-1 and TRBJ1-1, is SAVISQKPSRDICQRGTSLTIQCQVDSQVTMMFWYRQQPGQSLTLIATANQGSEATYESGFVIDKFPISRPNLTFSTLTVSNMSPEDSSIYLCSALVPMGGTEAFFGQGTRLTVV.

The chain uses TRBV12-3 or TRBV12-4 and TRBJ1-1; 8 bases map to TRBD1. The CDR3 is made up of 13 amino acids. V was pared by 5 bases and J by 4 bases, with 3 bases of the junction left unmatched. CDR3 residues: CASSRTGPTEAFF. For the CDR3, the DNA is TGTGCCAGCAGTAGGACAGGGCCCACTGAAGCTTTCTTT.

V and J are TRBV28 and TRBJ1-5; no clear D gene. The CDR3 totals 15 residues. CDR1 and CDR2 from the germline V gene are MDHEN and SYDVKM. Trimming stripped 6 bases from V and 0 bases from J, with 12 bases between. The CDR3 here is CASSPEKGSNQPQHF. The CDR3 DNA follows: TGTGCCAGCAGCCCTGAGAAGGGTAGCAATCAGCCCCAGCATTTT.

The gene calls are TRBV5-8 and TRBJ2-1, with D perhaps TRBD1 (5 bases). Between the trimmed V and J ends, which lost 2 bases and 10 bases, there was a span of 10 bases. CDR3 length equals 12 residues. The germline gives CDR1 SGHTS, CDR2 YDEGEE. The DNA for the CDR3 is TGTGCCAGCAGCTTTGGGGCTCGGGAGCAGTTCTTC. Its translation is CASSFGAREQFF.

The chain joins TRBV29-1 to TRBJ2-7, with TRBD2 matching over 14 bases. This CDR3 spans 13 amino acids. V gave up 6 bases and J gave up 7 bases; unmatched junction bases: 5. CDR1 and CDR2 (germline): SQVTM, ANQGSEA. The DNA for the CDR3 is TGCAGCGTGGCGGGACTAGCGGGAGATGAGCAGTACTTC. Translating it yields CSVAGLAGDEQYF.

As DNA, the CDR3 is TGTGCCAGCAGGGCTGACCCCGGGGAGCTGTTTTTT. Translating gives CASRADPGELFF. The rearrangement links TRBV5-4 to TRBJ2-2, with unresolved D. This CDR3 contains 12 residues. Per the germline V gene, CDR1 is SGHNT and CDR2 is YYREEE (reference sequence). V was trimmed by 5 bases and J by 6 bases, leaving 8 bases between them. Full variable domain (missing parts from reference TRBV5-4 and TRBJ2-2): ETGVTQSPTHLIKTRGQQVTLRCSSQSGHNTVSWYQQALGQGPQFIFQYYREEENGRGNFPPRFSGLQFPNYSSELNVNALELDDSALYLCASRADPGELFFGEGSRLTVL.

V and J are TRBV7-2 and TRBJ1-4, with 7 nucleotides matching TRBD1. The CDR3 is made up of 14 amino acids. The V gene's germline CDR1 is SGHTA and CDR2 FQGNSA. The J segment lost 6 bases and the V segment lost 3 bases, leaving 4 bases of the junction unmatched. CDR3 in DNA: TGTGCCAGCAGCTTCAAAGGGGGCGATGAAAAACTGTTTTTT. It encodes CASSFKGGDEKLFF. Full variable domain (remainder filled in from reference TRBV7-2 and TRBJ1-4): GAGVSQSPSNKVTEKGKDVELRCDPISGHTALYWYRQSLGQGLEFLIYFQGNSAPDKSGLPSDRFSAERTGGSVSTLTIQRTQQEDSAVYLCASSFKGGDEKLFFGSGTQLSVL.

CDR3 in amino acids: CASSFRDEGYNEQFF. The CDR3 DNA follows: TGTGCCAGCAGTTTCCGGGACGAGGGGTACAATGAGCAGTTCTTC. This sequence joins TRBV6-5 and TRBJ2-1; D is perhaps TRBD1 or TRBD2 (5 bases each). The CDR3 runs to 15 residues. Looked up from germline, CDR1 is MNHEY and CDR2 is SVGAGI. Trimming cost V 4 bases and J 4 bases, with 14 bases left between them.

The rearrangement links TRBV6-4 to TRBJ1-2; D remains ambiguous. The V end lost 6 bases, the J end lost 0 bases, and 17 bases lay between the germline ends. This CDR3 is 16 amino acids long. Germline V CDR1 and CDR2: MRHNA, SNTAGT. CDR3 nucleotides: TGTGCCAGCAGCGCCGTACTTCCGGGGACTAACTATGGCTACACCTTC. Translated: CASSAVLPGTNYGYTF.

V usage is TRBV6-6 and J usage is TRBJ2-3, with D tentatively TRBD1 or TRBD2 (5 bases each). Germline V gives CDR1 MNHNY, CDR2 SVGAGI (reference sequence). This CDR3 has 15 residues. V lost 6 bases and J 7 bases, leaving 20 bases between the germline ends. Here the CDR3 DNA reads TGTGCCAGCAGCCTCACGGGGCCTAGCCCAAATACGCAGTATTTT. Its protein is CASSLTGPSPNTQYF.

The chain couples TRBV9 to TRBJ1-2; 10 bases align to TRBD1. The CDR3 is made up of 16 amino acids. CDR1 is SGDLS, CDR2 YYNGEE, per germline. V lost 3 bases to trimming and J lost 4 bases; unmatched junction nucleotides: 9. The CDR3 loop is CASSAQTGGWGYGYTF. DNA for the CDR3: TGTGCCAGCAGCGCCCAGACAGGGGGCTGGGGCTATGGCTACACCTTC.

The rearrangement links TRBV7-8 to TRBJ1-1; no clear D. The CDR3 contains 14 residues. Trimming left V 2 bases short and J 1 base short, with 8 bases between. The germline V gene encodes CDR1 SGHVS and CDR2 FQNEAQ. CDR3 sequence: CASSLSDGNTEAFF. The CDR3 nucleotides read TGTGCCAGCAGCTTATCAGACGGGAACACTGAAGCTTTCTTT.

The V gene is TRBV11-2, the J gene TRBJ1-4; 7 bases match TRBD1. V shed 5 bases and J 13 bases; nucleotides not matched to a gene: 4. CDR3 size: 11 residues. The germline V gene encodes CDR1 SGHAT and CDR2 FQNNGV. Here the CDR3 DNA reads TGTGCCAGCAGCCGGACAGGACTACTGTTTTTT. Protein: CASSRTGLLFF.

This chain links TRBV5-4 with TRBJ2-1; no clear D gene. Germline lookup yields CDR1 SGHNT and CDR2 YYREEE (reference sequence). V shed 3 bases and J shed 2 bases, with 0 bases lying between them. There are 11 residues in the CDR3. The CDR3 protein is CASSSYNEQFF. The CDR3 DNA reads TGTGCCAGCAGCTCCTACAATGAGCAGTTCTTC.

The chain employs TRBV5-1 and TRBJ2-3; D is unresolved. V lost 2 bases and J 1 base, leaving 8 bases between the germline ends. CDR1 SGHRS and CDR2 YFSETQ come from the germline V gene. CDR3 size: 14 residues. This chain's CDR3 is CASSFLSGTDTQYF. The CDR3 nucleotides read TGCGCCAGCAGCTTCCTCAGTGGCACAGATACGCAGTATTTT. Supplemented by reference TRBV5-1 and TRBJ2-3, the full variable domain reads KAGVTQTPRYLIKTRGQQVTLSCSPISGHRSVSWYQQTPGQGLQFLFEYFSETQRNKGNFPGRFSGRQFSNSRSEMNVSTLELGDSALYLCASSFLSGTDTQYFGPGTRLTVL.

The chain combines TRBV4-3 with TRBJ2-6; D gene unclear. Germline V gene sequence: CDR1 LGHNA, CDR2 YSLEER. Trimming shortened V by 4 bases and J by 0 bases, and 13 bases separated the two germline ends. The CDR3 covers 17 residues. The CDR3 nucleotides are TGCGCCAGCAGCCTTTCTCCTATCAGCTCTGGGGCCAACGTCCTGACTTTC. Translated, it gives CASSLSPISSGANVLTF.

The rearrangement links TRBV28 to TRBJ1-5; D remains ambiguous. Looked up from germline, CDR1 is MDHEN and CDR2 is SYDVKM. The CDR3 is 15 amino acids. V was pared by 6 bases and J by 0 bases, with 12 bases between. Here the CDR3 DNA reads TGTGCCAGCAGCCCCCTCGATGGTAGCAATCAGCCCCAGCATTTT. The encoded protein is CASSPLDGSNQPQHF.

As DNA, the CDR3 is TGCGCCAGCAGCTTGTGGACGGGATATGGCTACACCTTC. This gives the protein CASSLWTGYGYTF. The chain is built from TRBV5-1 and TRBJ1-2; D is uncertain. Germline V gene lookup returns CDR1 SGHRS and CDR2 YFSETQ. The CDR3 has 13 residues. V dropped 1 base and J dropped 5 bases, with 9 bases sitting between them.

V usage is TRBV2 and J usage is TRBJ2-5; the D call may be TRBD1 or TRBD2 (6 bases each). The length of the CDR3 is 14 residues. Germline CDR1 is SNHLY and CDR2 is FYNNEI. V lost 10 bases, J lost 3 bases, and 18 bases lay in between. DNA for the CDR3: TGTGCCACCTTTCCGGGGGCAGGAGAAGAGACCCAGTACTTC. Protein sequence: CATFPGAGEETQYF.

A single count supports this clone. The genes are TRBV5-4 and TRBJ2-5, with TRBD2 matching 7 bases. Germline V gene sequence: CDR1 SGHNT, CDR2 YYREEE (reference sequence). Trimming at V came to 5 bases and at J to 2 bases, leaving 9 bases not matched to a gene. The CDR3 sequence is 15 residues long. The CDR3 is CASSFSGLSQETQYF. The CDR3 DNA is TGTGCCAGCAGTTTTTCGGGACTATCACAAGAGACCCAGTACTTC.

Concerning this clone: Other DNA sequences in this sample translate to the same CDR3. The chain combines TRBV7-2 with TRBJ1-3; D gene ambiguous. Trimming left V 1 base short and J 0 bases short, with 7 bases between. The germline CDR1 and CDR2 sequences are SGHTA and FQGNSA. CDR3 length: 15 residues. CDR3 in amino acids: CASSLGQTSGNTIYF. The DNA for the CDR3 is TGTGCCAGCAGCTTAGGGCAAACCTCTGGAAACACCATATATTTT.

The V and J genes are TRBV6-5 and TRBJ1-5, with D perhaps TRBD1 (5 bases). The CDR3 runs to 15 residues. Deletions cut 7 bases from V and 2 bases from J, with 15 bases between. Per germline, CDR1 MNHEY and CDR2 SVGAGI. The CDR3 coding sequence is TGTGCCAGCAATCGGGACGGAGGGGGCAATCAGCCCCAGCATTTT. It encodes CASNRDGGGNQPQHF.